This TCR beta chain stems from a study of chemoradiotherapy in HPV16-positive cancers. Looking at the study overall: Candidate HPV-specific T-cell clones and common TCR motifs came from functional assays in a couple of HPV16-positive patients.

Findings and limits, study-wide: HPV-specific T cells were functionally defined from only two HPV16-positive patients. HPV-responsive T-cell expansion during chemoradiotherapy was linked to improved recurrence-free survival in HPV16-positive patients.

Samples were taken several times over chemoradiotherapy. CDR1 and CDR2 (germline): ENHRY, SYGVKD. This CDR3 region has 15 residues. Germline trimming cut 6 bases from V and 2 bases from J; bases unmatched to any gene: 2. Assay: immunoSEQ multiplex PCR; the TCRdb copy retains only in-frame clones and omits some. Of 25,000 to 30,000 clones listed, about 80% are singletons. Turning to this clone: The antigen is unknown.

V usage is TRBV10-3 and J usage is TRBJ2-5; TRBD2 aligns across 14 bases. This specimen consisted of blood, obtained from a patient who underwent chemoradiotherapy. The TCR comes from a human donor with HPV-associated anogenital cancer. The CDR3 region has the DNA TGTGCCATCAGGGGACTAGCGGGGGCTCAAGAGACCCAGTACTTC. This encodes CAIRGLAGAQETQYF.